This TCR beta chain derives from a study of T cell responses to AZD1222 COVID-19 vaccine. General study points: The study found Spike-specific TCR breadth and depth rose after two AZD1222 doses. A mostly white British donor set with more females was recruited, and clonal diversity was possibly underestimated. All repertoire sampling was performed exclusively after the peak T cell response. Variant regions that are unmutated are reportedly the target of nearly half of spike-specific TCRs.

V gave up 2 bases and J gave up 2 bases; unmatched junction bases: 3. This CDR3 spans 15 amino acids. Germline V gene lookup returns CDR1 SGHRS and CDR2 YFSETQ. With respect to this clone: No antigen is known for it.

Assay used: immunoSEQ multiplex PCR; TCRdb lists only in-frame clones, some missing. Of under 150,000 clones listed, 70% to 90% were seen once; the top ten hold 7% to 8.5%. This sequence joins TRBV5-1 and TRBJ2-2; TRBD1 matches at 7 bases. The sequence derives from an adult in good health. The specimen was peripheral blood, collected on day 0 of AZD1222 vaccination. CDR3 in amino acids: CASSFRQGNTGELFF. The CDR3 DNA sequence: TGCGCCAGCAGCTTTAGACAGGGTAACACCGGGGAGCTGTTTTTT.